The present entry profiles one TCR beta chain with its context. The data were obtained in a study of blood T cell repertoires in COVID-19. Trimming took off 6 bases at V and 2 bases at J, with 12 bases between the two ends. Germline assignment: CDR1 SEHNR and CDR2 FQNEAQ (reference sequence). The CDR3 is 14 residues long. Using immunoSEQ multiplex PCR, the repertoire was profiled, and TCRdb retains in-frame clones only, with some absent. The data show about 160,000 clones, 70% to 85% seen once. Sequenced input: peripheral blood. The clonotype comes from a woman aged 40 to 49 with COVID-19, enrolled during active disease. The chain links TRBV7-9 to TRBJ2-3; perhaps TRBD2 as D (5 bases). CDR3 loop: CASSLGSPTDTQYF. The DNA for the CDR3 is TGTGCCAGCAGTCTAGGGAGCCCCACAGATACGCAGTATTTT.